The next 10 T cell receptor beta chains were all read from a single sample in a study of control samples from healthy donors and cancer patients. TCRdb's copy holds only in-frame clones and misses some; the assay was immunoSEQ multiplex PCR. The sample lists 90,000 to 150,000 clones; around 87% were seen once. Sequencing used blood. These receptor sequences come from a man under 40 in good health.

V and J are TRBV6-5 and TRBJ1-4; D uncertain. Trimming pared 6 bases from V and 6 bases from J, leaving 5 bases between. Germline loops: CDR1 MNHEY, CDR2 SVGAGI. This CDR3 has 11 residues. The CDR3 reads CASRKDEKLFF. The CDR3, as DNA: TGTGCCAGCAGGAAAGATGAAAAACTGTTTTTT.

The chain joins TRBV25-1 to TRBJ1-2; D might be TRBD1 (6 bases). V lost 8 bases, J lost 3 bases, and 10 bases lay in between. The CDR3 totals 12 residues. The germline V gene has CDR1 MGHDK and CDR2 SYGVNS. CDR3 nucleotide sequence: TGTGCCAGCGGGGGCAGTCACTATGGCTACACCTTC. Translation gives CASGGSHYGYTF.

The chain employs TRBV5-1 and TRBJ1-1; the D gene is possibly TRBD1 (6 bases). The germline V and J ends were trimmed by 0 bases and 2 bases, with 14 bases remaining between them. Per germline, CDR1 SGHRS and CDR2 YFSETQ. The CDR3 is 16 residues long. CDR3 in DNA: TGCGCCAGCAGCTTGGCCCAGGGGACGGGAAACACTGAAGCTTTCTTT. It codes for CASSLAQGTGNTEAFF. The variable domain in full, completed from reference TRBV5-1 and TRBJ1-1, reads KAGVTQTPRYLIKTRGQQVTLSCSPISGHRSVSWYQQTPGQGLQFLFEYFSETQRNKGNFPGRFSGRQFSNSRSEMNVSTLELGDSALYLCASSLAQGTGNTEAFFGQGTRLTVV.

The CDR3, as DNA: TGTGCCAGCAGCTTAGCAGGGGATGGCTACACCTTC. Its translation: CASSLAGDGYTF. The rearrangement links TRBV13 to TRBJ1-2; TRBD1 might be the D (6 bases). This CDR3 spans 12 amino acids. CDR1 is PRHDT, CDR2 FYEKMQ, per germline (reference sequence). The germline V and J ends were trimmed by 1 base and 6 bases, with 6 bases remaining between them.

The chain links TRBV9 to TRBJ1-2; D is unclear. The CDR3 is 12 amino acids. From germline, CDR1 is SGDLS and CDR2 YYNGEE. Trimming stripped 0 bases from V and 6 bases from J, with 6 bases between. This CDR3 is CASSVAWDGYTF. The CDR3 DNA reads as TGTGCCAGCAGCGTAGCTTGGGATGGCTACACCTTC.

The V gene is TRBV10-2, the J gene TRBJ2-7; D possibly corresponds to TRBD1 (5 bases). This CDR3 has 15 amino acids. Trimming took 3 bases from V and 4 from J, leaving 16 bases between them. CDR1 is WSHSY, CDR2 SAAADI, per germline. CDR3 DNA sequence: TGCGCCAGCAGTGAAATGCGAGACAGCCCTTACGAGCAGTACGTC. It encodes CASSEMRDSPYEQYV.

The V and J genes are TRBV5-1 and TRBJ1-4; the D is unclear. CDR3 size: 16 residues. Germline V CDR1 and CDR2: SGHRS, YFSETQ. With 0 bases removed from V and 4 bases from J, the gap between germline ends came to 13 bases. This chain's CDR3 is CASSLGTGIYNEKLFF. The CDR3 nucleotides are TGCGCCAGCAGCTTGGGGACGGGGATTTATAATGAAAAACTGTTTTTT.

The V gene is TRBV18, the J gene TRBJ2-2; no definite D call. CDR3 size: 15 residues. Per the germline V gene, CDR1 is KGHSH and CDR2 is LQKENI. V was clipped by 3 bases and J by 3 bases, with 11 bases between them. DNA of the CDR3: TGTGCCAGCTCACCCTACCAATTGGACACCGGGGAGCTGTTTTTT. Its protein is CASSPYQLDTGELFF.

DNA of the CDR3: TGTGCCAGCAGTGCGCAGGGTGGATACAATGAGCAGTTCTTC. Protein: CASSAQGGYNEQFF. The V and J genes are TRBV2 and TRBJ2-1, with D possibly TRBD1 on 5 matching bases. The CDR3 runs to 14 residues. Per the germline V gene, CDR1 is SNHLY and CDR2 is FYNNEI. V dropped 4 bases and J dropped 4 bases, with 11 bases sitting between them. Full variable domain (missing parts from reference TRBV2 and TRBJ2-1): EPEVTQTPSHQVTQMGQEVILRCVPISNHLYFYWYRQILGQKVEFLVSFYNNEISEKSEIFDDQFSVERPDGSNFTLKIRSTKLEDSAMYFCASSAQGGYNEQFFGPGTRLTVL.

The V gene is TRBV2, the J gene TRBJ2-4; no clear D. The CDR3 has 15 residues. Per the germline V gene, CDR1 is SNHLY and CDR2 is FYNNEI. Trimming left V 5 bases short and J 3 bases short, with 14 bases between. The CDR3 region has the DNA TGTGCCAGCAGTCCAGACACCTTGAGCAAAAACATTCAGTACTTC. Translated: CASSPDTLSKNIQYF.